These 28 T cell receptor beta chains share one sample of origin, sequenced in a study of blood T cells in healthy people across ages. Then a second PCR, running roughly 7 to 11 cycles, was carried out with a sample-barcoded 5' primer and a J-beta primer mix. A single record per CDR3 protein comes from TCRdb applying MiXCR to the 5' RACE reads. The table lists 1.5 million to 2 million distinct CDR3 sequences, roughly two fifths of them singletons. Sequencing used blood. The receptors here all came from a human donor in good health.

V and J are TRBV27 and TRBJ2-5, with 8 bases that match TRBD1. The CDR3 consists of 14 residues. V trimming: 2 bases; J trimming: 6 bases; junction bases outside the gene matches: 5. Germline values: CDR1 MNHEY, CDR2 SMNVEV (reference sequence). The CDR3 DNA follows: TGTGCCAGCAGTTTAGGACAGGGTTGGAAGACCCAGTACTTC. This encodes CASSLGQGWKTQYF.

This clonotype was detected ten times or more. The J gene is TRBJ2-5, the V gene TRBV7-7, with TRBD1 identical over 8 bases. CDR3 length: 14 residues. J was trimmed by 2 bases and V by 8 bases; bases with no gene match: 7. CDR1 is SSHAT, CDR2 FNYEAQ, per germline (reference sequence). The CDR3 sequence is CASSSGGFQETQYF. CDR3 DNA sequence: TGTGCCAGCTCGTCAGGGGGCTTTCAAGAGACCCAGTACTTC.

This clonotype was detected many times. This chain uses TRBV29-1 with TRBJ2-1; 8 bases fit TRBD1. The V gene's germline CDR1 is SQVTM and CDR2 ANQGSEA. Germline trimming cut 8 bases from V and 7 bases from J; bases unmatched to any gene: 10. This CDR3 comprises 13 residues. The CDR3 here is CSSGDRGWNEQFF. The CDR3 nucleotides read TGCAGCTCGGGAGACAGGGGATGGAATGAGCAGTTCTTC.

The V gene is TRBV29-1, the J gene TRBJ2-3, with D uncertain. The V and J ends lost 8 bases and 0 bases respectively, with 21 bases between them. Germline V CDR1 and CDR2: SQVTM, ANQGSEA. This CDR3 contains 16 residues. This CDR3 reads CSTLPTGSPSTDTQYF. The DNA of the CDR3 is TGCAGCACATTGCCGACCGGGTCCCCTAGCACAGATACGCAGTATTTT.

The V and J genes are TRBV7-2 and TRBJ2-3; D not certain. Per germline, CDR1 SGHTA and CDR2 FQGNSA. The CDR3 is 15 amino acids. V dropped 2 bases and J dropped 2 bases, with 11 bases sitting between them. The CDR3: CASSLWATLTDTQYF. The CDR3 coding sequence is TGTGCCAGCAGCTTATGGGCTACCCTCACAGATACGCAGTATTTT.

The table lists this clonotype with a few counts. The J gene is TRBJ2-7, the V gene TRBV7-2, with TRBD1 matching 7 bases. The CDR3 totals 15 residues. The ends lost 5 bases at V and 0 bases at J; junction bases unmatched: 7. The V gene's germline CDR1 is SGHTA and CDR2 FQGNSA. Here the CDR3 reads CASSPDRRSSYEQYF. DNA of the CDR3: TGTGCCAGCAGCCCGGACAGGCGGAGCTCCTACGAGCAGTACTTC.

This clonotype was counted between two and nine times. The V and J genes are TRBV12-3 or TRBV12-4 and TRBJ1-5; D perhaps matches TRBD1 (5 bases). The CDR3 sequence is 15 residues long. Deletions cut 6 bases from V and 1 base from J, with 13 bases between. CDR3 region: CASSRGHPSNQPQHF. The CDR3 region has the DNA TGTGCCAGCAGCCGCGGACACCCCAGCAATCAGCCCCAGCATTTT.

This chain uses TRBV28 with TRBJ1-2; 7 bases agree with TRBD1. This CDR3 has 14 amino acids. V shed 5 bases and J 4 bases; nucleotides not matched to a gene: 7. Germline V gene lookup returns CDR1 MDHEN and CDR2 SYDVKM. The DNA of the CDR3 is TGTGCCAGCAGTCGAGGGGGCGAAGGCTATGGCTACACCTTC. Translation gives CASSRGGEGYGYTF.

This chain links TRBV12-3 or TRBV12-4 with TRBJ1-5; D is unresolved. This CDR3 contains 11 residues. Trimming removed 1 base from V and 8 bases from J, with 3 bases in between. CDR3 residues: CASSLGKPQHF. CDR3 in DNA: TGTGCCAGCAGTTTAGGAAAGCCCCAGCATTTT.

The gene calls are TRBV20-1 and TRBJ1-2; D gene uncertain. Between the trimmed V and J ends, which lost 5 bases and 3 bases, there was a span of 4 bases. The V gene's germline CDR1 is DFQATT and CDR2 SNEGSKA (reference sequence). CDR3 length equals 10 residues. The CDR3 protein is CSAGHYGYTF. CDR3 nucleotides: TGCAGTGCTGGCCACTATGGCTACACCTTC.

This clonotype has just a few counts. V and J are TRBV29-1 and TRBJ2-7; D perhaps matches TRBD2 (7 bases). The CDR3 is 14 residues long. V dropped 3 bases and J dropped 3 bases, with 15 bases sitting between them. CDR1 SQVTM and CDR2 ANQGSEA come from the germline V gene. The CDR3 DNA is TGCAGCGTTGAGGGGAGGGGGGCTGACTACGAGCAGTACTTC. Encoded protein: CSVEGRGADYEQYF.

This clonotype was picked up many times. DNA of the CDR3: TGCAGTGCTAGAGAGCCACAGGGGGTCTCTCAGCAGTACTTC. Translation: CSAREPQGVSQQYF. The V and J genes are TRBV20-1 and TRBJ2-7; 8 bases agree with TRBD1. The trim removed 0 bases at V and 8 bases at J, leaving 9 bases unmatched. The germline CDR1 and CDR2 sequences are DFQATT and SNEGSKA (reference sequence). The CDR3 contains 14 residues.

The chain is built from TRBV24-1 and TRBJ1-5; D is undetermined. Trimming removed 4 bases from V and 6 bases from J, with 12 bases in between. CDR1 and CDR2 (germline): KGHDR, SFDVKD. CDR3 length: 14 residues. CDR3 DNA: TGTGCCACCAGTGACCCCGGGGAGGGTCAGCCCCAGCATTTT. It specifies CATSDPGEGQPQHF.

The chain is built from TRBV7-8 and TRBJ2-7; a weak D match, TRBD1 (6 bases). The germline CDR1 and CDR2 sequences are SGHVS and FQNEAQ. The CDR3 extends over 15 amino acids. The ends were cut back, 5 bases at V and 3 bases at J, with 17 bases in the middle. The CDR3 protein is CASSLKTGALYEQYF. As DNA, the CDR3 is TGTGCCAGCAGCCTAAAGACAGGCGCCCTCTACGAGCAGTACTTC.

The chain uses TRBV29-1 and TRBJ2-5; TRBD2 aligns across 12 bases. Germline V gene sequence: CDR1 SQVTM, CDR2 ANQGSEA. V dropped 2 bases and J dropped 2; count of bases not matched to a gene: 0. This CDR3 is built from 14 residues. The CDR3 bases are TGCAGCGTTGAACTAGCGGGGGGGCAAGAGACCCAGTACTTC. Protein sequence: CSVELAGGQETQYF.

This chain joins TRBV9 and TRBJ1-5; no definite D call. Germline lookup yields CDR1 SGDLS and CDR2 YYNGEE. There are 13 residues in the CDR3. Trimming shortened V by 0 bases and J by 5 bases, and 6 bases separated the two germline ends. The CDR3 protein is CASSVEGYQPQHF. The CDR3 DNA sequence: TGTGCCAGCAGCGTAGAAGGATATCAGCCCCAGCATTTT.

This clonotype was counted between two and nine times. The chain couples TRBV29-1 to TRBJ1-1, with a possible D match to TRBD1 (5 bases). Per germline, CDR1 SQVTM and CDR2 ANQGSEA. The CDR3 has 12 amino acids. Trimming removed 7 bases from V and 3 bases from J, with 12 bases in between. The CDR3 region has the DNA TGCAGCGCATCCGGGACGCACACTGAAGCTTTCTTT. As protein: CSASGTHTEAFF.

The V and J genes are TRBV3-1 and TRBJ2-1; 7 bases map to TRBD1. J lost 3 bases, V lost 2 bases, and 4 bases had no gene match. Germline V lookup: CDR1 LGHDT, CDR2 YNNKEL (reference sequence). The length of the CDR3 is 15 residues. The DNA for the CDR3 is TGTGCCAGCAGCCAATACCGGACAGGCTACAATGAGCAGTTCTTC. Its protein is CASSQYRTGYNEQFF.

The J gene is TRBJ1-1, the V gene TRBV30; no reliable D call. From germline, CDR1 is GTSNPN and CDR2 SVGIG (reference sequence). The CDR3 sequence is 14 residues long. V lost 4 bases and J 1 base, leaving 13 bases between the germline ends. CDR3 sequence reads: CAWTQSVPNTEAFF. The CDR3 region has the DNA TGTGCCTGGACCCAATCGGTCCCGAACACTGAAGCTTTCTTT.

Only a few counts were recorded for this clonotype. The chain couples TRBV29-1 to TRBJ1-2; D possibly corresponds to TRBD1 (6 bases). V was trimmed by 5 bases and J by 8 bases, leaving 18 bases between them. This CDR3 is 13 amino acids long. Germline CDR1 is SQVTM and CDR2 is ANQGSEA. The CDR3 sequence: CSVSRGAESGYTF. CDR3 in DNA: TGCAGCGTTAGTCGGGGGGCAGAAAGCGGCTACACCTTC.

This clonotype turned up a few times. The chain has TRBV4-3 and TRBJ1-5; a possible D gene is TRBD1 (6 bases). Germline V gene sequence: CDR1 LGHNA, CDR2 YSLEER. There are 17 residues in the CDR3. Trimming took off 0 bases at V and 2 bases at J, with 14 bases between the two ends. CDR3 in DNA: TGCGCCAGCAGCCAAGATCTGGCAGGGGCTCGCAATCAGCCCCAGCATTTT. Its protein is CASSQDLAGARNQPQHF.

The J gene is TRBJ2-5, the V gene TRBV2; either TRBD1 or TRBD2 may fit D (6 bases each). The CDR3 contains 13 residues. The V end lost 8 bases, the J end lost 5 bases, and 15 bases lay between the germline ends. Germline assignment: CDR1 SNHLY and CDR2 FYNNEI. The CDR3: CASDPQGTETQYF. The CDR3 DNA reads as TGTGCCAGCGATCCCCAGGGGACTGAGACCCAGTACTTC.

The V and J genes are TRBV7-2 and TRBJ2-5, with 9 bases matching TRBD2. V was pared by 5 bases and J by 5 bases, with 9 bases of the junction left unmatched. Germline V gives CDR1 SGHTA, CDR2 FQGNSA. This CDR3 has 15 residues. The CDR3 nucleotides are TGTGCCAGCAGCCCCCGGCTAGCGGGGCGGGAGACCCAGTACTTC. Amino acids: CASSPRLAGRETQYF.

V gene TRBV7-2 combines with J gene TRBJ2-3, with D uncertain. The length of the CDR3 is 17 residues. Per the germline V gene, CDR1 is SGHTA and CDR2 is FQGNSA. V lost 3 bases and J 0 bases, leaving 16 bases between the germline ends. The CDR3 DNA follows: TGTGCCAGCAGCTTCCGCTCTAGGTTAAAAAGCACAGATACGCAGTATTTT. Translation: CASSFRSRLKSTDTQYF.

The V and J genes are TRBV5-5 and TRBJ1-4; D gene unclear. Trimming stripped 3 bases from V and 8 bases from J, with 11 bases between. The CDR3 length is 13 residues. In germline, CDR1 is SGHKS, CDR2 YYEKEE (reference sequence). The CDR3 DNA reads TGTGCCAGCAGCTCGGACGTAGGGGAAAAACTGTTTTTT. Translated: CASSSDVGEKLFF.

This clonotype was detected many times. The chain joins TRBV2 to TRBJ2-1; D gene ambiguous. V shed 6 bases and J shed 7 bases, with 10 bases lying between them. There are 12 residues in the CDR3. Per the germline V gene, CDR1 is SNHLY and CDR2 is FYNNEI. This chain's CDR3 is CASSGSGNEQFF. The CDR3, as DNA: TGTGCCAGCAGCGGCTCAGGAAATGAGCAGTTCTTC. The full variable domain, in which reference TRBV2 and TRBJ2-1 provide the parts outside the CDR3, is EPEVTQTPSHQVTQMGQEVILRCVPISNHLYFYWYRQILGQKVEFLVSFYNNEISEKSEIFDDQFSVERPDGSNFTLKIRSTKLEDSAMYFCASSGSGNEQFFGPGTRLTVL.

This clonotype was seen only a few times. The chain is built from TRBV29-1 and TRBJ2-5; 7 bases are shared with TRBD2. The V segment lost 0 bases and the J segment 0 bases; nucleotides outside the gene matches: 7. This CDR3 comprises 16 residues. CDR1 and CDR2 from the germline V gene are SQVTM and ANQGSEA. The CDR3 DNA reads as TGCAGCGTTGAAGATCGATCGCGGGGGTACCAAGAGACCCAGTACTTC. Protein product: CSVEDRSRGYQETQYF. The variable domain in full, with the rest retrieved from reference TRBV29-1 and TRBJ2-5, is SAVISQKPSRDICQRGTSLTIQCQVDSQVTMMFWYRQQPGQSLTLIATANQGSEATYESGFVIDKFPISRPNLTFSTLTVSNMSPEDSSIYLCSVEDRSRGYQETQYFGPGTRLLVL.

This clonotype was picked up a small number of times. The chain recombines TRBV28 with TRBJ2-7, with 8 bases aligning to TRBD1. Germline assignment: CDR1 MDHEN and CDR2 SYDVKM. There are 16 residues in the CDR3. J was trimmed by 4 bases and V by 3 bases; bases with no gene match: 11. The DNA of the CDR3 is TGTGCCAGCAGTTTTCATAACCAGGACAGGGATTACGAGCAGTACTTC. Translating gives CASSFHNQDRDYEQYF.